The table lists the clone carrying this T cell receptor (beta chain) with many counts. Its antigen is undetermined. The data were taken from a study of T cell repertoires in cytomegalovirus infection. TCRdb fed the reads into MiXCR, producing one record per CDR3 protein. Of 450,000 to 600,000 distinct CDR3 sequences detected, roughly 34% appear once; the ten largest clones hold about a sixth. Trimming removed 2 bases from V and 7 bases from J; junction bases left unmatched: 7. This CDR3 region has 14 residues. The V gene's germline CDR1 is SGHVS and CDR2 FQNEAQ. The source was cultured PBMCs, collected from culture after CMV antigen stimulation. The TCR originated in a human donor in good health (CMV status not recorded). Some clones in this sample may be carry-over from other donors' samples. The chain links TRBV7-8 to TRBJ1-1; 7 nucleotides align to TRBD1. In DNA form, the CDR3 reads TGTGCCAGCAGCTTACGCACAGGGGTAAATGAAGCTTTCTTT. It translates to CASSLRTGVNEAFF.